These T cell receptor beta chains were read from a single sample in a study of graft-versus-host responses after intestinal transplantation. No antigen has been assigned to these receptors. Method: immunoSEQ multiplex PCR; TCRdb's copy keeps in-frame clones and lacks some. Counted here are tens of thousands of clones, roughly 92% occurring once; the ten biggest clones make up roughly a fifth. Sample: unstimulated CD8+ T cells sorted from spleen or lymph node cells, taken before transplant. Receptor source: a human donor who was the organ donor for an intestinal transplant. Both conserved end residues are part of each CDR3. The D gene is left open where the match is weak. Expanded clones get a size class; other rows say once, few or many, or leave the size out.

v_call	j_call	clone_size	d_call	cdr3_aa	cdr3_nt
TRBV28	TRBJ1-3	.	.	CASSFGRSSGNTIYF	TGTGCCAGCAGTTTCGGCAGAAGCTCTGGAAACACCATATATTTT
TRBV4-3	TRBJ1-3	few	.	CASSLVGAGNTIYF	TGCGCCAGCAGCCTAGTAGGCGCTGGAAACACCATATATTTT
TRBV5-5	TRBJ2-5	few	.	CASSYRDGLQETQYF	TGTGCCAGCAGCTACAGAGACGGGCTTCAGGAGACCCAGTACTTC
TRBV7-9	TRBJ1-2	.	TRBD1	CASSFGGTGMGDYGYTF	TGTGCCAGCAGCTTTGGAGGGACAGGAATGGGTGACTATGGCTACACCTTC
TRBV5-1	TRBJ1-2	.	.	CASSHGGIYGYTF	TGCGCCAGCAGCCACGGGGGGATCTATGGCTACACCTTC
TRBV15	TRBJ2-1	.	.	CATAEGGGEQFF	TGTGCCACGGCTGAGGGAGGCGGTGAGCAGTTCTTC
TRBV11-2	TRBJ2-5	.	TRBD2	CASSLFAGGPADQETQYF	TGTGCCAGCAGCTTGTTCGCGGGAGGGCCGGCGGACCAAGAGACCCAGTACTTC
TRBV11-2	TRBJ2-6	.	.	CASSRWQRLAGANVLTF	TGTGCCAGCAGCCGCTGGCAGAGGCTGGCTGGGGCCAACGTCCTGACTTTC
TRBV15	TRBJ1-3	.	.	CATSRGAGFGNTIYF	TGTGCCACCAGCAGAGGGGCAGGGTTTGGAAACACCATATATTTT
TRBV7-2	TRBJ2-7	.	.	CASSLINLPYEQYF	TGTGCCAGCAGCTTAATAAACCTACCTTACGAGCAGTACTTC
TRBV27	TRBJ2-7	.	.	CASGTEPGEQYF	TGTGCCAGCGGTACCGAGCCTGGAGAGCAGTACTTC
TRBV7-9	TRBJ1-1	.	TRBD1	CASSLGDRMNTEAFF	TGTGCCAGCAGCTTGGGGGACAGGATGAACACTGAAGCTTTCTTT
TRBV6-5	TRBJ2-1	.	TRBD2	CASSYAGERESNEQFF	TGTGCCAGCAGTTACGCCGGTGAGCGGGAGAGCAATGAGCAGTTCTTC
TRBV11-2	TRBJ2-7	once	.	CASSSGNWEQYF	TGTGCCAGCAGCTCCGGGAACTGGGAGCAGTACTTC
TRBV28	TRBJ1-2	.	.	CASSPVEGPYGYTF	TGTGCCAGCAGCCCCGTGGAGGGACCCTATGGCTACACCTTC
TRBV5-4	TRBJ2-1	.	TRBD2	CASSSVGSGKYNEQFF	TGTGCCAGCAGCTCGGTCGGTAGCGGGAAATACAATGAGCAGTTCTTC
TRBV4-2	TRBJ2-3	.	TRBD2	CASSQDIAGRLDTQYF	TGTGCCAGCAGCCAAGATATAGCGGGGAGGTTAGATACGCAGTATTTT
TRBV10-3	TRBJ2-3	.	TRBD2	CAIRERTSGSRADTQYF	TGTGCCATCAGGGAGCGGACTAGCGGGAGTCGGGCAGATACGCAGTATTTT
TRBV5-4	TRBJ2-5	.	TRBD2	CASSLGTSVGGETQYF	TGTGCCAGCAGCTTGGGGACTAGCGTAGGGGGGGAGACCCAGTACTTC
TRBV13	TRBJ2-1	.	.	CASSLGPGSYNEQFF	TGTGCCAGCAGCTTAGGCCCGGGCTCCTACAATGAGCAGTTCTTC
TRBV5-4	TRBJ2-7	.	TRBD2	CASSSIAGALNEQYF	TGTGCCAGCAGCTCGATAGCGGGAGCGTTAAACGAGCAGTACTTC
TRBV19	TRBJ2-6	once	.	CASSVKKTNHKSRANVLTF	TGTGCCAGTAGTGTAAAGAAGACAAATCACAAAAGTCGGGCCAACGTCCTGACTTTC
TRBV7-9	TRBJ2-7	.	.	CASSLAYDEQYF	TGTGCCAGCAGCTTAGCTTACGACGAGCAGTACTTC
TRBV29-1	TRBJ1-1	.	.	CSVAGSRVTEAFF	TGCAGCGTTGCGGGGTCCAGGGTCACTGAAGCTTTCTTT
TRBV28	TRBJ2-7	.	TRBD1	CASRQWRTGGIYEQYF	TGTGCCAGCAGGCAATGGAGGACAGGGGGAATCTACGAGCAGTACTTC
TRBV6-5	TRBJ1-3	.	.	CASSIGPGNTIYF	TGTGCCAGCTCTATCGGACCTGGAAACACCATATATTTT
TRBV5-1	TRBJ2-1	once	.	CASSGGTPASYNEQFF	TGCGCCAGCAGCGGGGGGACTCCAGCTTCCTACAATGAGCAGTTCTTC
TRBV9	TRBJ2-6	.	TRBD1	CASSGYQGALILGANVLTF	TGTGCCAGCAGCGGGTATCAGGGGGCGCTCATACTGGGGGCCAACGTCCTGACTTTC
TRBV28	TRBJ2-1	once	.	CASSLFTLQTYNEQFF	TGTGCCAGCAGTTTATTTACCCTACAAACCTACAATGAGCAGTTCTTC
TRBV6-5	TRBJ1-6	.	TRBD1	CASSYSGQGNSPLHF	TGTGCCAGCAGTTACTCGGGACAGGGGAATTCACCCCTCCACTTT
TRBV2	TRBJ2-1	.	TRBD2	CASKNGRGSYNEQFF	TGTGCCAGCAAAAACGGGAGGGGCTCCTACAATGAGCAGTTCTTC
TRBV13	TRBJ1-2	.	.	CASSLKGQGDGYTF	TGTGCCAGCAGCTTGAAGGGGCAGGGAGATGGCTACACCTTC
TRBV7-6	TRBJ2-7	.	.	CASSLSPDGPYEQYF	TGTGCCAGCAGCTTATCCCCGGACGGACCCTACGAGCAGTACTTC
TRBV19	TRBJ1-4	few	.	CAVQESTNEKLFF	TGTGCCGTGCAGGAATCAACTAATGAAAAACTGTTTTTT
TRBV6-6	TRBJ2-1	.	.	CASSKQSVPYNEQFF	TGTGCCAGCAGTAAACAGAGTGTCCCCTACAATGAGCAGTTCTTC
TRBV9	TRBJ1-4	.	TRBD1	CASSQLRDRGPATNEKLFF	TGTGCCAGCAGCCAACTTAGGGACAGGGGCCCTGCAACTAATGAAAAACTGTTTTTT
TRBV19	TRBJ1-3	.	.	CASSPTGCSGNTIYF	TGTGCCAGTAGTCCGACTGGCTGCTCTGGAAACACCATATATTTT
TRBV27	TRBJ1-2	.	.	CASSLRGTVYGYTF	TGTGCCAGCTCCCTTAGGGGGACGGTCTATGGCTACACCTTC
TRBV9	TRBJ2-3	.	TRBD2	CASSERTSGSGIDTQYF	TGTGCCAGCAGCGAACGGACTAGCGGGAGCGGGATAGATACGCAGTATTTT
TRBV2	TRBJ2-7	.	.	CASEGIPYEQYF	TGTGCCAGCGAGGGTATACCCTACGAGCAGTACTTC
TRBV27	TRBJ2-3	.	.	CASSLVAWADTQYF	TGTGCCAGCAGTTTAGTCGCCTGGGCAGATACGCAGTATTTT
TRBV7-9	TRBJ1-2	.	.	CASKTGYGYTF	TGTGCCAGCAAAACAGGGTATGGCTACACCTTC
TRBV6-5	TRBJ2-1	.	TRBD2	CASSPIVGGYGEQFF	TGTGCCAGCAGTCCTATTGTGGGAGGGTACGGTGAGCAGTTCTTC
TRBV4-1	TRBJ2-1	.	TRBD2	CASRPSGKLAYNEQFF	TGCGCCAGCAGACCTAGCGGGAAGTTGGCCTACAATGAGCAGTTCTTC
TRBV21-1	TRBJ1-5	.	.	CASSKNGPLRDGDNQPQHF	TGTGCCAGCAGCAAAAATGGCCCTCTCCGGGACGGAGACAATCAGCCCCAGCATTTT
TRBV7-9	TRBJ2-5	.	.	CASSPTPLWWQETQYF	TGTGCCAGCAGCCCGACACCCCTTTGGTGGCAAGAGACCCAGTACTTC
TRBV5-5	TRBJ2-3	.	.	CASTGALGTDITDTQYF	TGTGCCAGCACCGGTGCACTCGGAACGGATATCACAGATACGCAGTATTTT
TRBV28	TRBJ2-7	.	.	CASSFLAYEQYF	TGTGCCAGCAGTTTTCTTGCGTACGAGCAGTACTTC
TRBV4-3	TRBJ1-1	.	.	CASSQVASGGVEAFF	TGCGCCAGCAGCCAAGTGGCGTCGGGAGGGGTTGAAGCTTTCTTT
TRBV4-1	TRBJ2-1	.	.	CASSQDPSIGPYNEQFF	TGCGCCAGCAGCCAAGATCCATCTATCGGACCTTACAATGAGCAGTTCTTC
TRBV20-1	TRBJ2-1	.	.	CSAIFYNEQFF	TGCAGTGCTATATTCTACAATGAGCAGTTCTTC
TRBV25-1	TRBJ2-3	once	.	CASSHIREGGTDTQYF	TGTGCCAGCAGCCACATCCGAGAGGGGGGCACAGATACGCAGTATTTT
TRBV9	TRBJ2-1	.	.	CASSVDHQARWQFF	TGTGCCAGCAGCGTAGACCATCAGGCGAGGTGGCAGTTCTTC
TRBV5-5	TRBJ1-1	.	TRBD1	CASRYTGDTEAFF	TGTGCCAGCAGATATACAGGGGACACTGAAGCTTTCTTT
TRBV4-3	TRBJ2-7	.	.	CASSQGVSYEQYF	TGCGCCAGCAGCCAAGGGGTTTCCTACGAGCAGTACTTC
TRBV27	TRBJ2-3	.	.	CASCRVEDTQYF	TGTGCCAGCTGTCGGGTCGAAGATACGCAGTATTTT